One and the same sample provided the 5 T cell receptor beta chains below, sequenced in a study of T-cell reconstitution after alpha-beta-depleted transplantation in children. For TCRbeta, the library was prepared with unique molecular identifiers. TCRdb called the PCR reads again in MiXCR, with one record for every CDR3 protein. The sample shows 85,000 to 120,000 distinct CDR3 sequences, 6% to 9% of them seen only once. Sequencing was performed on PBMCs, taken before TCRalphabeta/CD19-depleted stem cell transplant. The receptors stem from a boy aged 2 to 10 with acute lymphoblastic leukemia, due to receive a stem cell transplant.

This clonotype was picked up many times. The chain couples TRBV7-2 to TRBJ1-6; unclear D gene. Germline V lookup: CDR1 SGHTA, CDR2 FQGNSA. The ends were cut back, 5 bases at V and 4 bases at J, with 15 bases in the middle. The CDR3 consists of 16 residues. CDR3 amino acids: CASSPDPTSYNSPLHF. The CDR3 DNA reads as TGTGCCAGCAGCCCAGACCCTACAAGTTATAATTCACCCCTCCACTTT. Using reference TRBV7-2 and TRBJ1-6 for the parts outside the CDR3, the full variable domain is GAGVSQSPSNKVTEKGKDVELRCDPISGHTALYWYRQSLGQGLEFLIYFQGNSAPDKSGLPSDRFSAERTGGSVSTLTIQRTQQEDSAVYLCASSPDPTSYNSPLHFGNGTRLTVT.

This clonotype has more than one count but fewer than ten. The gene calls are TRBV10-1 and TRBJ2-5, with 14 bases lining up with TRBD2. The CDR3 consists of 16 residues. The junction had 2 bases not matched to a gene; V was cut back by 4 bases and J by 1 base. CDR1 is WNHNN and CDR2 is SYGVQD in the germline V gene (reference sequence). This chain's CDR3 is CASSAGLAGGQETQYF. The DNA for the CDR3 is TGCGCCAGCAGTGCCGGACTAGCGGGGGGCCAAGAGACCCAGTACTTC.

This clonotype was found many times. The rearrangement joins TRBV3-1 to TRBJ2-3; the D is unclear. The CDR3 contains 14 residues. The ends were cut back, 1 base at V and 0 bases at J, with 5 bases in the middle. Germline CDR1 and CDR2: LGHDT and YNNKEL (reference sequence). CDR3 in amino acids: CASSQGKSTDTQYF. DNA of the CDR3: TGTGCCAGCAGCCAAGGCAAAAGCACAGATACGCAGTATTTT.

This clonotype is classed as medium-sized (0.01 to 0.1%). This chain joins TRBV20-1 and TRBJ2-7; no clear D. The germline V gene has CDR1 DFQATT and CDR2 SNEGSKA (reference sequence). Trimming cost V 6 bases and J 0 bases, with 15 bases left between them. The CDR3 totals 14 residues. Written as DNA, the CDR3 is TGCAGTGCGCAGCCGGACCTGAACTCCTACGAGCAGTACTTC. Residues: CSAQPDLNSYEQYF.

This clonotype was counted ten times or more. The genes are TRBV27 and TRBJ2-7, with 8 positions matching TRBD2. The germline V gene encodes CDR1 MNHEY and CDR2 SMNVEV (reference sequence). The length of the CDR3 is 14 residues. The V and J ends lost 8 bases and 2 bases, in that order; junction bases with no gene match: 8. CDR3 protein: CASRPRGGTYEQYF. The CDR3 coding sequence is TGTGCCAGCCGCCCACGGGGGGGAACCTACGAGCAGTACTTC.